This TCR beta chain was obtained from a study of cytomegalovirus exposure and HLA in healthy donors. Study-level points and caveats: While the bulk of TCR sequences proved rare, some public TCRs turned up in many donors.

A note on this clone: Its antigen is not identified.

This PCR relied on a set of 60 Vbeta primers and 13 Jbeta primers. Sequencing used immunoSEQ multiplex PCR; TCRdb keeps in-frame clones, though not all of them. Of 100,000 to 150,000 clones in the sample, around 80% were seen once. The specimen sequenced was PBMCs. This clonotype originated in a woman aged 45 to 65 in good health and CMV-seropositive.

CDR3 in amino acids: CASSFSDRGREQYF. The CDR3 nucleotides read TGTGCCAGCAGTTTTAGTGACAGGGGACGCGAGCAGTACTTC. The gene calls are TRBV27 and TRBJ2-5; the match to TRBD1 covers 8 bases. Matching the DNA end better, TRBJ2-7 makes the J call doubtful. This CDR3 is 14 amino acids long. Germline V CDR1 and CDR2: MNHEY, SMNVEV (reference sequence).